A selection of T cell receptor beta chains follows, all from one sample in a study of blood T cells in healthy people across ages. TCRdb fed the 5' RACE reads into MiXCR, producing one record per CDR3 protein. The repertoire holds about 1.8 million distinct CDR3 sequences, around half seen once, with approximately 2% in the top ten. Sequencing input: blood. The receptors originated from a woman in her thirties or forties in good health. CDR3s include the opening cysteine and the closing phenylalanine or tryptophan. The order of the fields is J gene, V gene, clone size, D gene, CDR3 protein, CDR3 DNA. The D gene is left open where the match is weak. Clone size is given for some rows only: seen once, a few or many times, or a class if the clone is expanded.

j_call: TRBJ1-5; v_call: TRBV19; clone_size: NA; d_call: NA; cdr3_aa: CASSIKSGDRGQPQHF; cdr3_nt: TGTGCCAGTAGTATCAAAAGTGGCGATCGAGGTCAGCCCCAGCATTTT
j_call: TRBJ2-7; v_call: TRBV10-3; clone_size: NA; d_call: TRBD2; cdr3_aa: CAISESSGGPLEQYF; cdr3_nt: TGTGCCATCAGTGAGTCTAGCGGGGGGCCCCTCGAGCAGTACTTC
j_call: TRBJ1-2; v_call: TRBV20-1; clone_size: NA; d_call: NA; cdr3_aa: CSARQQGDYGYTF; cdr3_nt: TGCAGTGCTAGACAACAGGGCGACTATGGCTACACCTTC
j_call: TRBJ2-5; v_call: TRBV5-1; clone_size: NA; d_call: NA; cdr3_aa: CASSVNRVEGETQYF; cdr3_nt: TGCGCCAGCAGCGTAAACAGGGTTGAGGGAGAGACCCAGTACTTC
j_call: TRBJ2-7; v_call: TRBV29-1; clone_size: NA; d_call: NA; cdr3_aa: CSVASYRANYEQYF; cdr3_nt: TGCAGCGTCGCGTCGTACAGGGCGAATTACGAGCAGTACTTC
j_call: TRBJ1-5; v_call: TRBV20-1; clone_size: NA; d_call: NA; cdr3_aa: CSAGDMGGNQPQHF; cdr3_nt: TGCAGTGCTGGGGACATGGGAGGCAATCAGCCCCAGCATTTT
j_call: TRBJ1-5; v_call: TRBV2; clone_size: NA; d_call: NA; cdr3_aa: CASRASMDNQPQHF; cdr3_nt: TGTGCCAGCAGGGCCTCCATGGACAATCAGCCCCAGCATTTT
j_call: TRBJ2-3; v_call: TRBV20-1; clone_size: few; d_call: TRBD1; cdr3_aa: CSARVQGQASSTDTQYF; cdr3_nt: TGCAGTGCTAGAGTTCAGGGACAGGCATCTAGCACAGATACGCAGTATTTT
j_call: TRBJ1-4; v_call: TRBV27; clone_size: NA; d_call: NA; cdr3_aa: CASSLVFGRGDEKLFF; cdr3_nt: TGTGCCAGCAGTTTAGTTTTCGGGCGCGGGGATGAAAAACTGTTTTTT
j_call: TRBJ2-2; v_call: TRBV11-3; clone_size: NA; d_call: NA; cdr3_aa: CASRRGTNTGELFF; cdr3_nt: TGTGCCAGCAGGAGAGGGACGAACACCGGGGAGCTGTTTTTT
j_call: TRBJ2-4; v_call: TRBV7-9; clone_size: NA; d_call: NA; cdr3_aa: CASSYRTEPLKNIQYF; cdr3_nt: TGTGCCAGCAGTTATAGGACGGAGCCCCTCAAAAACATTCAGTACTTC
j_call: TRBJ1-2; v_call: TRBV7-2; clone_size: NA; d_call: TRBD1; cdr3_aa: CASRTDRVNGYTF; cdr3_nt: TGTGCCAGCAGAACGGACAGGGTAAACGGCTACACCTTC
j_call: TRBJ1-5; v_call: TRBV6-5; clone_size: few; d_call: NA; cdr3_aa: CASRRDRTSNQPQHF; cdr3_nt: TGTGCCAGCAGACGTGACAGGACTAGCAATCAGCCCCAGCATTTT
j_call: TRBJ1-5; v_call: TRBV5-1; clone_size: NA; d_call: NA; cdr3_aa: CASSLAGSKNQPQHF; cdr3_nt: TGCGCCAGCAGCTTGGCTGGGTCCAAAAATCAGCCCCAGCATTTT
j_call: TRBJ2-7; v_call: TRBV11-1; clone_size: NA; d_call: TRBD1; cdr3_aa: CASSEGQGIYYEQYF; cdr3_nt: TGTGCCAGCAGCGAGGGACAGGGGATATACTACGAGCAGTACTTC
j_call: TRBJ2-1; v_call: TRBV14; clone_size: NA; d_call: NA; cdr3_aa: CASSPLRDSSSYNEQFF; cdr3_nt: TGTGCCAGCAGCCCCTTGCGGGACAGCAGCTCCTACAATGAGCAGTTCTTC
j_call: TRBJ2-6; v_call: TRBV5-1; clone_size: NA; d_call: TRBD1; cdr3_aa: CASATGQSGASVLTF; cdr3_nt: TGCGCCAGTGCGACAGGGCAGTCTGGGGCCAGCGTCCTGACTTTC
j_call: TRBJ1-4; v_call: TRBV15; clone_size: NA; d_call: TRBD1; cdr3_aa: CATTTGTDDEKLFF; cdr3_nt: TGTGCCACCACCACCGGGACAGATGATGAAAAACTGTTTTTT
j_call: TRBJ1-2; v_call: TRBV27; clone_size: NA; d_call: NA; cdr3_aa: CASSPLGGTGANYGYTF; cdr3_nt: TGTGCCAGCAGTCCATTGGGCGGGACCGGGGCGAACTATGGCTACACCTTC
j_call: TRBJ2-5; v_call: TRBV20-1; clone_size: NA; d_call: NA; cdr3_aa: CSARDGSIQETQYF; cdr3_nt: TGCAGTGCTAGAGACGGTAGCATCCAAGAGACCCAGTACTTC
j_call: TRBJ1-2; v_call: TRBV20-1; clone_size: NA; d_call: TRBD1; cdr3_aa: CSVPDRSNYGYTF; cdr3_nt: TGCAGTGTCCCGGACAGGAGTAACTATGGCTACACCTTC
j_call: TRBJ2-7; v_call: TRBV2; clone_size: once; d_call: TRBD1; cdr3_aa: CASSDRDRSSYEQYF; cdr3_nt: TGTGCCAGCAGTGACCGGGACAGGAGCTCCTACGAGCAGTACTTC
j_call: TRBJ2-5; v_call: TRBV6-1; clone_size: NA; d_call: TRBD1; cdr3_aa: CASSEEGDRGYETQYF; cdr3_nt: TGTGCCAGCAGTGAAGAGGGGGACAGGGGTTACGAGACCCAGTACTTC
j_call: TRBJ2-1; v_call: TRBV4-2; clone_size: NA; d_call: TRBD2; cdr3_aa: CASSLAGGLNNEQFF; cdr3_nt: TGTGCCAGCTCGCTAGCGGGGGGCCTCAACAATGAGCAGTTCTTC
j_call: TRBJ1-5; v_call: TRBV15; clone_size: NA; d_call: NA; cdr3_aa: CATSRDQGLQPQHF; cdr3_nt: TGTGCCACCAGCAGAGATCAGGGTCTTCAGCCCCAGCATTTT
j_call: TRBJ2-3; v_call: TRBV6-1; clone_size: NA; d_call: TRBD2; cdr3_aa: CASSDETSGDPTDTQYF; cdr3_nt: TGTGCCAGCAGTGACGAGACTAGCGGGGACCCCACAGATACGCAGTATTTT
j_call: TRBJ2-6; v_call: TRBV7-2; clone_size: few; d_call: NA; cdr3_aa: CASSLATSGAGANVLTF; cdr3_nt: TGTGCCAGCAGCTTAGCGACTAGTGGGGCTGGGGCCAACGTCCTGACTTTC
j_call: TRBJ2-5; v_call: TRBV12-3/TRBV12-4; clone_size: NA; d_call: TRBD1; cdr3_aa: CASSPKTQGAGNEQYF; cdr3_nt: TGTGCCAGCAGCCCCAAGACTCAGGGGGCTGGAAATGAGCAGTACTTC
j_call: TRBJ2-3; v_call: TRBV20-1; clone_size: NA; d_call: TRBD2; cdr3_aa: CGARGLAGEHTDTQYF; cdr3_nt: TGCGGTGCTAGGGGACTAGCGGGGGAGCACACAGATACGCAGTATTTT
j_call: TRBJ2-7; v_call: TRBV12-3/TRBV12-4; clone_size: NA; d_call: TRBD1; cdr3_aa: CASASRGQGYEQYF; cdr3_nt: TGTGCCAGCGCCTCCCGGGGACAGGGCTACGAGCAGTACTTC
j_call: TRBJ2-3; v_call: TRBV29-1; clone_size: many; d_call: TRBD1; cdr3_aa: CSVQDRSFVDTQYF; cdr3_nt: TGCAGCGTTCAGGACAGGTCCTTTGTGGATACGCAGTATTTT
j_call: TRBJ2-7; v_call: TRBV10-3; clone_size: few; d_call: NA; cdr3_aa: CAISETDSYEQYF; cdr3_nt: TGTGCCATCAGTGAGACAGACTCCTACGAGCAGTACTTC
j_call: TRBJ2-7; v_call: TRBV6-2/TRBV6-3; clone_size: many; d_call: NA; cdr3_aa: CASSYSLRGNTYEQYF; cdr3_nt: TGTGCCAGCAGTTACTCGCTGCGGGGCAATACCTACGAGCAGTACTTC
j_call: TRBJ2-1; v_call: TRBV20-1; clone_size: NA; d_call: TRBD1; cdr3_aa: CSTSRGQAYNEQFF; cdr3_nt: TGCAGTACTTCTCGCGGACAGGCATACAATGAGCAGTTCTTC
j_call: TRBJ2-3; v_call: TRBV7-9; clone_size: NA; d_call: NA; cdr3_aa: CASSSGSASADTQYF; cdr3_nt: TGTGCCAGCAGCTCCGGTAGCGCTTCCGCAGATACGCAGTATTTT
j_call: TRBJ1-2; v_call: TRBV4-2; clone_size: NA; d_call: NA; cdr3_aa: CASSQEVAGSYGYTF; cdr3_nt: TGTGCCAGCAGCCAAGAGGTCGCGGGATCTTATGGCTACACCTTC
j_call: TRBJ1-4; v_call: TRBV29-1; clone_size: once; d_call: NA; cdr3_aa: CSVEVSRNEKLFF; cdr3_nt: TGCAGCGTTGAGGTGTCCCGTAATGAAAAACTGTTTTTT
j_call: TRBJ2-7; v_call: TRBV4-3; clone_size: few; d_call: TRBD1; cdr3_aa: CASSQGTGTEASEQYF; cdr3_nt: TGCGCCAGCAGCCAAGGCACCGGGACAGAGGCCTCCGAGCAGTACTTC
j_call: TRBJ1-6; v_call: TRBV3-1; clone_size: NA; d_call: NA; cdr3_aa: CASSDGQNNSPLHF; cdr3_nt: TGTGCCAGCAGCGACGGACAGAATAATTCACCCCTCCACTTT
j_call: TRBJ2-3; v_call: TRBV10-3; clone_size: few; d_call: TRBD2; cdr3_aa: CAISEPGLAGDTQYF; cdr3_nt: TGTGCCATCAGTGAGCCGGGACTAGCTGGAGATACGCAGTATTTT
j_call: TRBJ2-4; v_call: TRBV2; clone_size: NA; d_call: TRBD2; cdr3_aa: CASSEAASGGLGAKNIQYF; cdr3_nt: TGTGCCAGCAGTGAAGCGGCTAGCGGGGGTCTCGGGGCCAAAAACATTCAGTACTTC
j_call: TRBJ1-4; v_call: TRBV7-2; clone_size: NA; d_call: TRBD1; cdr3_aa: CASSSVQGGHNEKLFF; cdr3_nt: TGTGCCAGCAGCTCGGTTCAGGGGGGGCATAATGAAAAACTGTTTTTT
j_call: TRBJ1-5; v_call: TRBV21-1; clone_size: NA; d_call: NA; cdr3_aa: CASSKSSLQGMTKHSNQPQHF; cdr3_nt: TGTGCCAGCAGCAAATCGAGCTTACAGGGGATGACAAAACATAGCAATCAGCCCCAGCATTTT